These 2 T cell receptor beta chains share one sample of origin, sequenced in a study of human thymus T cells. Corrective cardiac surgery supplied the resected thymus tissue. Repertoires were generated with immunoSEQ multiplex PCR, while TCRdb's copy carries only in-frame clones and drops some. The sample has 100,000 to 150,000 clones, around 95% seen once; the top ten hold roughly 0.024%. Input material: thymus tissue. The receptor source for this set is a boy younger than two with a congenital heart defect but otherwise immunologically healthy.

This chain joins TRBV30 and TRBJ1-1; D gene unclear. This CDR3 is built from 13 residues. CDR1 GTSNPN and CDR2 SVGIG come from the germline V gene (reference sequence). With 2 bases removed from V and 1 base from J, the gap between germline ends came to 8 bases. The CDR3, as DNA: TGTGCCTGGAGTCTACTTCGGAACACTGAAGCTTTCTTT. It encodes CAWSLLRNTEAFF.

The chain combines TRBV7-9 with TRBJ2-1, with 9 bases lining up with TRBD2. The V gene's germline CDR1 is SEHNR and CDR2 FQNEAQ (reference sequence). The CDR3 has 18 amino acids. The trim removed 2 bases at V and 6 bases at J, leaving 14 bases unmatched. The CDR3 sequence: CASSLNPPGLAGCNEQFF. CDR3 bases: TGTGCCAGCAGCTTAAACCCCCCGGGGCTAGCGGGGTGCAATGAGCAGTTCTTC.